This T cell receptor beta chain derives from a study of shared clonotypes between healthy human individuals. Findings and caveats of the study: Naive subsets generally had larger estimated richness than memory subsets. Specimens sampled were limited to blood, with tissue repertoires likely differing.

As regards this clone: As yet, its antigen is unknown.

Researchers ran the assay at a deep level. Measured with immunoSEQ multiplex PCR; TCRdb has only the in-frame clones, and not every one. The sample records about 820,000 clones, 92% being singletons. With V trimmed by 3 bases and J by 2 bases, 8 bases remained unmatched. The germline CDR1 and CDR2 sequences are SGHRS and YFSETQ. The CDR3 extends over 16 amino acids. Terminally differentiated effector memory CD45RA+ cells were excluded from the naive CD8 cells, which were CD45RO-negative and positively selected for CCR7. The material sequenced was naive CD8+ T cells sorted from blood. This clonotype was sampled from a man aged 30 to 39 in good health. The V and J genes are TRBV5-1 and TRBJ2-1, with 7 bases aligning to TRBD1. The CDR3 is CASSSETGSPYNEQFF. The CDR3 DNA reads TGCGCCAGCAGCTCGGAGACAGGGAGCCCCTACAATGAGCAGTTCTTC. Supplemented by reference TRBV5-1 and TRBJ2-1, the full variable domain reads KAGVTQTPRYLIKTRGQQVTLSCSPISGHRSVSWYQQTPGQGLQFLFEYFSETQRNKGNFPGRFSGRQFSNSRSEMNVSTLELGDSALYLCASSSETGSPYNEQFFGPGTRLTVL.